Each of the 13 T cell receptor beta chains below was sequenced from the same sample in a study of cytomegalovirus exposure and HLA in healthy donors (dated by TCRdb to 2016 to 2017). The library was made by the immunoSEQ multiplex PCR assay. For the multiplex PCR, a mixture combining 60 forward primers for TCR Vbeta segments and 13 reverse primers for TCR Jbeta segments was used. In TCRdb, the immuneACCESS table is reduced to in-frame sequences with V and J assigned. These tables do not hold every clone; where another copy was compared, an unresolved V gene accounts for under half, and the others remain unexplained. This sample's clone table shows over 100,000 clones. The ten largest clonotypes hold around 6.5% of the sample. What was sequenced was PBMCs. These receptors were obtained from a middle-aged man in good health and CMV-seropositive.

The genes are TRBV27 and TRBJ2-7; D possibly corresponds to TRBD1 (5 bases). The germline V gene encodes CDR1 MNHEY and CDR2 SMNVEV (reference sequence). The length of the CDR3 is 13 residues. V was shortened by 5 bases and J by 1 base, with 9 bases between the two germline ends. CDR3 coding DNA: TGTGCCAGCAGTCTACGACAGTCCTACGAGCAGTACTTC. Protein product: CASSLRQSYEQYF.

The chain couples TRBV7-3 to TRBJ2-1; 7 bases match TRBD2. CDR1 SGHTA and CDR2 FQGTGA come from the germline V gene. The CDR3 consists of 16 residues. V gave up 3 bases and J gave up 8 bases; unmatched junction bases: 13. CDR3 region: CASSFLGGRGRDEQFF. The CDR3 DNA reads TGTGCCAGCAGCTTCTTAGGCGGGAGAGGGCGGGATGAGCAGTTCTTC.

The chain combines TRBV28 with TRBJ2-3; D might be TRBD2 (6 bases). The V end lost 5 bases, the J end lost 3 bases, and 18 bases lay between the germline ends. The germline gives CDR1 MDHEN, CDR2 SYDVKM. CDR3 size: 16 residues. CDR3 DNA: TGTGCCAGCAGTCCCTCTGGCGGGAAATGGACAGATACGCAGTATTTT. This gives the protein CASSPSGGKWTDTQYF.

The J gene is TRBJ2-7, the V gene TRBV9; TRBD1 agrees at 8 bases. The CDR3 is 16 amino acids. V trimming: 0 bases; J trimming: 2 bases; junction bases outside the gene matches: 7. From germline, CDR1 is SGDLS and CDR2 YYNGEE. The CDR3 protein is CASSVASGTGAYEQYF. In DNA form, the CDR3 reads TGTGCCAGCAGCGTAGCTTCGGGGACAGGCGCCTACGAGCAGTACTTC.

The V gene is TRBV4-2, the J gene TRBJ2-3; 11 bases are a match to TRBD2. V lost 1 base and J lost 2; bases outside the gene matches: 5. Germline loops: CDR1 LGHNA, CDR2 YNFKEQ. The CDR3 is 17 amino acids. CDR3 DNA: TGTGCCAGCAGCCAAGGGGGACTAGCGGAGTTCACAGATACGCAGTATTTT. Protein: CASSQGGLAEFTDTQYF.

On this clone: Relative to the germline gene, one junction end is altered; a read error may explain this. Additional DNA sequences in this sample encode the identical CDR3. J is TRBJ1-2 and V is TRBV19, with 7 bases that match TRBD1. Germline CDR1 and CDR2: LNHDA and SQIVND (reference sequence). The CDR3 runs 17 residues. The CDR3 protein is CASNRGPGRLVDYGYTF. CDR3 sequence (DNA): TGCGCCAGTAACAGGGGACCGGGGCGCCTAGTGGACTATGGCTACACCTTC.

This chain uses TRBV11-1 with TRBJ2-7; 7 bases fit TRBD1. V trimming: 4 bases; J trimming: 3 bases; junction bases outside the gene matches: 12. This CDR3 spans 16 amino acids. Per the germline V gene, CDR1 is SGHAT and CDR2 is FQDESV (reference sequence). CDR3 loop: CASSSATGLGGYEQYF. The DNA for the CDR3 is TGTGCCAGCAGCTCGGCGACAGGGCTTGGGGGCTACGAGCAGTACTTC.

The CDR3 is CAIKGTGDNEQFF. In DNA, the CDR3 is TGTGCCATCAAAGGGACAGGGGACAATGAGCAGTTCTTC. This chain links TRBV28 with TRBJ2-1, with 10 nucleotides matching TRBD1. The germline CDR1 and CDR2 sequences are MDHEN and SYDVKM. J was trimmed by 5 bases and V by 10 bases; bases with no gene match: 5. CDR3 length: 13 residues. The full variable domain, its missing parts supplied by reference TRBV28 and TRBJ2-1, is DVKVTQSSRYLVKRTGEKVFLECVQDMDHENMFWYRQDPGLGLRLIYFSYDVKMKEKGDIPEGYSVSREKKERFSLILESASTNQTSMYLCAIKGTGDNEQFFGPGTRLTVL.

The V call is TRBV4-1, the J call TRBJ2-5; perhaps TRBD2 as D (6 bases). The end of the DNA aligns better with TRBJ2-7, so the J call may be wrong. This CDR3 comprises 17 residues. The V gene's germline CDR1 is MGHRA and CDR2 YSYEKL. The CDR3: CASSQEGGPDPSYEQYF. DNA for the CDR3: TGCGCCAGCAGCCAAGAAGGAGGGCCGGACCCATCCTACGAGCAGTACTTC.

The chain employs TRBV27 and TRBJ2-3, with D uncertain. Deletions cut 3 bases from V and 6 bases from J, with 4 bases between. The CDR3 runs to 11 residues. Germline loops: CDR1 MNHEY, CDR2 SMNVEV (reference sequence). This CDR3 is CASSFGDTQYF. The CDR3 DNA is TGTGCCAGCAGTTTCGGGGATACGCAGTATTTT.

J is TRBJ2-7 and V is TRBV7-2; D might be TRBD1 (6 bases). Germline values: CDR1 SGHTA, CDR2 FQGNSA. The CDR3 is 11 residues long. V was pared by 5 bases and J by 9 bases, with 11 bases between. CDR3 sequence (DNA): TGTGCCAGCAGCAGGGGGTTCGGGCAGTACTTC. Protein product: CASSRGFGQYF.

The CDR3 spells CATTGGTADIQYF. The CDR3 DNA sequence: TGTGCCACGACAGGGGGGACTGCGGACATTCAGTACTTC. The V gene is TRBV15, the J gene TRBJ2-4, with TRBD1 matching 9 bases. The germline gives CDR1 LNHNV, CDR2 YYDKDF (reference sequence). The ends lost 9 bases at V and 8 bases at J; junction bases unmatched: 8. This CDR3 comprises 13 residues. Together with reference TRBV15 and TRBJ2-4, the CDR3 gives the full variable domain: DAMVIQNPRYQVTQFGKPVTLSCSQTLNHNVMYWYQQKSSQAPKLLFHYYDKDFNNEADTPDNFQSRRPNTSFCFLDIRSPGLGDTAMYLCATTGGTADIQYFGAGTRLSVL.

The DNA of the CDR3 is TGTGCCAGCAGCTTATGGGGGGGCAATCAGCCCCAGCATTTT. This encodes CASSLWGGNQPQHF. The rearrangement uses TRBV7-2 and TRBJ1-5; possibly TRBD1 for D (5 bases). Deletions cut 2 bases from V and 2 bases from J, with 7 bases between. The CDR3 has 14 residues. Per germline, CDR1 SGHTA and CDR2 FQGNSA.